Described below is a single T cell receptor beta chain sequence and its context. The antigen remains undetermined. The ends were cut back, 3 bases at V and 0 bases at J, with 3 bases in the middle. The CDR3 totals 12 residues. Germline assignment: CDR1 KGHSH and CDR2 LQKENI. The assay was immunoSEQ multiplex PCR, and TCRdb's table has in-frame clones only and misses some. This sample has about 120,000 clones, with about 93% found just once. This sample is part of a study of T cell responses to AZD1222 COVID-19 vaccine. Overall study results and limits: Donors, mostly white British, included more females; clonal diversity was possibly underestimated.

The chain carries TRBV18 and TRBJ2-7, with D unclear. The source material was peripheral blood, sampled 28 days after the second AZD1222 dose. The sequence derives from an adult who received the AZD1222 COVID-19 vaccine. This CDR3 reads CASSPSSYEQYF. The CDR3, as DNA: TGTGCCAGCTCACCGAGCTCCTACGAGCAGTACTTC.